This record looks at one T cell receptor (beta chain) sequence and its context. The antigen is not known. The repertoire was sequenced with immunoSEQ multiplex PCR; TCRdb's copy has only in-frame clones and lacks some. The table records about 26,000 clones, more than 65% of them present only once. The data were obtained in a study of CD4 T cells in relation to SARS-CoV-2 and coronaviruses. The germline V gene has CDR1 SQVTM and CDR2 ANQGSEA. The CDR3 contains 15 residues. V shed 5 bases, J shed 4 bases, and the junction held 8 bases outside the gene matches. Before the COVID-19 pandemic, during about 2011-2019, CD4+ T cells were taken from unexposed donors. Isolation of CD4+ T cells took place after less than 11 days in culture.

This sequence joins TRBV29-1 and TRBJ2-2, with TRBD1 matching over 9 bases. The sequence derives from a human donor in good health. The sequencing sample was made of CD4+ T cells from PBMCs, cultured in vitro. This chain's CDR3 is CSVSGDRVGTGELFF. The CDR3 nucleotides are TGCAGCGTTAGCGGGGACAGGGTCGGCACCGGGGAGCTGTTTTTT.